Included here is one T cell receptor (beta chain) sequence, with context. The target antigen is unknown. This sample was included in a study of cytomegalovirus exposure and HLA in healthy donors. Both 60 Vbeta primers and 13 Jbeta primers went into the PCR. Profiling relied on immunoSEQ multiplex PCR, and the TCRdb table lists in-frame clones only, not all of them. The sample includes around 93,000 clones, around three fifths of them seen just once. Germline V gene sequence: CDR1 SGHTA, CDR2 FQGNSA. V gave up 5 bases and J gave up 4 bases; unmatched junction bases: 2. The CDR3 length is 13 residues. Whole-study findings and limits: A list of 150 or so TCR beta chains associated with cytomegalovirus was given.

The rearrangement uses TRBV7-2 and TRBJ1-5; 7 bases line up with TRBD1. This TCR derives from a boy aged 10-17 years in good health and CMV-seropositive. The sample comprised PBMCs. The CDR3: CASSPQGNQPQHF. CDR3 sequence (DNA): TGTGCCAGCAGCCCACAGGGGAATCAGCCCCAGCATTTT.